This T cell receptor beta chain is drawn from a study of cytomegalovirus exposure and HLA in healthy donors. Germline CDR1 reads SGHNT; CDR2 reads YYREEE (reference sequence). V was pared by 2 bases and J by 1 base, with 0 bases of the junction left unmatched. The CDR3 totals 14 residues. The sample holds a few counts of this clone. What it binds is not known. Study findings and constraints: An analysis was carried out later, and it reportedly showed fewer N-insertions in an Asian-associated ancestry cluster than the approximately 670-donor mean.

The PCR had 60 Vbeta and 13 Jbeta primers. TCRdb keeps only in-frame clones here, not all; method: immunoSEQ multiplex PCR. This sample has some 150,000 clones, with 70% to 90% found just once. The chain uses TRBV5-4 and TRBJ1-1; 9 positions match TRBD1. Material for sequencing was PBMCs. The origin of this receptor is a man aged 45-65 years in good health and CMV-seronegative. CDR3 sequence (DNA): TGTGCCAGCAGCTTACAGGGGGCGAACACTGAAGCTTTCTTT. It yields the protein CASSLQGANTEAFF.